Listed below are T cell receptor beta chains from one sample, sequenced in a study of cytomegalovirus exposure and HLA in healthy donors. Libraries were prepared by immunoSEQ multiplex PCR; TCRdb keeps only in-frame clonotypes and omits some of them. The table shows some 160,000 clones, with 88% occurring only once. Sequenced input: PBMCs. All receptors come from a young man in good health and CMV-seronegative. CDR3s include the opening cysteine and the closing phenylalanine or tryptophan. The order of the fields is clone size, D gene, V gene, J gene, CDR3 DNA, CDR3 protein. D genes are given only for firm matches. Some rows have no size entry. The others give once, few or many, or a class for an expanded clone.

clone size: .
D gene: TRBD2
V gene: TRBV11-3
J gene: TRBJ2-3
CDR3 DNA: TGTGCCAGCAGCCTAGAAGGGACTAGAGAGGCAGATACGCAGTATTTT
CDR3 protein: CASSLEGTREADTQYF

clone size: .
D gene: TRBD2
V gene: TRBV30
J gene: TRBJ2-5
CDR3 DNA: TGTGCCTGGAGTGTACGGATCGGCGGGGGGGCAAAGACCCAGTACTTC
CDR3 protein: CAWSVRIGGGAKTQYF

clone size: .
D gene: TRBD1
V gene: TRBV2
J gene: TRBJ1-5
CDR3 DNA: TGTGCCAGCAGGGGACAGTATAGCAATCAGCCCCAGCATTTT
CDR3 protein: CASRGQYSNQPQHF

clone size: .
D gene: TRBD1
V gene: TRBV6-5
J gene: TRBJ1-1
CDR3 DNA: TGTGCCAGCAGTCACACAGGGGAGACTGAAGCTTTCTTT
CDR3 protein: CASSHTGETEAFF

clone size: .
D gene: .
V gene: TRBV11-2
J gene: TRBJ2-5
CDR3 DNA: TGTGCCAGCAGCTGGGGGGATGGGGAGACCCAGTACTTC
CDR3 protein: CASSWGDGETQYF

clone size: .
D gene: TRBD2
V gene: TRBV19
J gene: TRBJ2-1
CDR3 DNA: TGTGCCAGTAAAATAGCGGGGGGGTACAATGAGCAGTTCTTC
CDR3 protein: CASKIAGGYNEQFF

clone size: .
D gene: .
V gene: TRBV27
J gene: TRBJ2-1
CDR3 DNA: TGTGCCAGCAGCTTTCGGGAGTCCAATGAGCAGTTCTTC
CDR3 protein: CASSFRESNEQFF

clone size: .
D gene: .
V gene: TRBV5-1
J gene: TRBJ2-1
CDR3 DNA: TGCGCCAGCAGCCTACTCCCGGGGGATAACAATGAGCAGTTCTTC
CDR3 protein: CASSLLPGDNNEQFF

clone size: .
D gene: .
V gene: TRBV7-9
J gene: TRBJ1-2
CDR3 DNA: TGTGCCAGCAGCACACAGGATGGCTACACCTTC
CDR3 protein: CASSTQDGYTF

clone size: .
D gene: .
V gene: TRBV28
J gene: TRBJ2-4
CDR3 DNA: TGTGCCAGCAGTTTATTACAGGGCGGGGGCAAAAACATTCAGTACTTC
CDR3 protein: CASSLLQGGGKNIQYF

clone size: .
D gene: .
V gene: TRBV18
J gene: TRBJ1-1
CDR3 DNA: TGTGCCAGCTCACCACCCGAACAGGCCCCCGGGGGCACTGAAGCTTTCTTT
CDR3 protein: CASSPPEQAPGGTEAFF

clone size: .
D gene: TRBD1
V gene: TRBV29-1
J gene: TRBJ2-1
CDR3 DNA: TGCAGCGTTGACTTGGCACAACAGGGGTCAATCGAGCAGTTCTTC
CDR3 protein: CSVDLAQQGSIEQFF

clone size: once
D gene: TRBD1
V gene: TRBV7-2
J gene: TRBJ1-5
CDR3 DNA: TGTGCCAGCAGCGCGTGGAGGGGGCAGACCCCTCAGCCCCAGCATTTT
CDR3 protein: CASSAWRGQTPQPQHF

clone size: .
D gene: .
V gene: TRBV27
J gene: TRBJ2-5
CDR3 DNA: TGTGCCAGCAGTCCCGGTGGCGGATGGGAGACCCAGTACTTC
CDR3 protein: CASSPGGGWETQYF

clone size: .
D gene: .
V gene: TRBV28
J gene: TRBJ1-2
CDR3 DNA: TGTGCCAGTCAAGGCTACAGGGACTATGGCTACACCTTC
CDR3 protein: CASQGYRDYGYTF

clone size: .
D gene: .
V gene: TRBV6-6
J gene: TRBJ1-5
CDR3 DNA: TGTGCCAGCAGTTCCTCGTACAATCAGCCCCAGCATTTT
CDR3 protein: CASSSSYNQPQHF

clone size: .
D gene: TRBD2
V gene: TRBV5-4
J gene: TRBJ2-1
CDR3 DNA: TGTGCCAGCAGCCCACCGATAGCGGGGGGCCTATACAATGAGCAGTTCTTC
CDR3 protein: CASSPPIAGGLYNEQFF

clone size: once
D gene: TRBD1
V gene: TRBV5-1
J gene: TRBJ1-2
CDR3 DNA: TGCGCCAGCAGCTTGGTTCTGACAGGGGGCATATATGGCTACACCTTC
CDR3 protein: CASSLVLTGGIYGYTF

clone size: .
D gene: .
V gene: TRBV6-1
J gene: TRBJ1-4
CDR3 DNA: TGTGCCAGCAGTGTCCGTCCAACTAATGAAAAACTGTTTTTT
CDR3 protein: CASSVRPTNEKLFF

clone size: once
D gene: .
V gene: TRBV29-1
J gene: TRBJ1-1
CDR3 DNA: TGCAGCGTACAGGGTATGAACACTGAAGCTTTCTTT
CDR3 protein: CSVQGMNTEAFF

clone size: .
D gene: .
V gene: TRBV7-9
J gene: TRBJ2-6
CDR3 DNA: TGTGCCAGCAGCTTAGGTCTCTCTGGGGCCAACGTCCTGACTTTC
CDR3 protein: CASSLGLSGANVLTF

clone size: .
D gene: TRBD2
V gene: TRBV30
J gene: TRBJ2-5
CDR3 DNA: TGTGCCTGGAGTGTAACCCCTTTGACTAGCGGTTACCAAGAGACCCAGTACTTC
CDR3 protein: CAWSVTPLTSGYQETQYF

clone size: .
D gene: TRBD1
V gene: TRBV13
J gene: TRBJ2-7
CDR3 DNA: TGTGCCAGCAGCGACCGGGACAGATCCTACGAGCAGTACTTC
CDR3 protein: CASSDRDRSYEQYF

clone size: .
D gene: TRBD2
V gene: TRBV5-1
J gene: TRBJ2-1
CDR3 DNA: TGCGCCAGCAGCCCCGAACTAGCGAACTACAATGAGCAGTTCTTC
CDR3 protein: CASSPELANYNEQFF

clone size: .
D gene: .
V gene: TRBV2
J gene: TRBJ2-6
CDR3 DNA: TGTGCCAGCAGGACTGTTGGTGGGGCCAACGTCCTGACTTTC
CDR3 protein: CASRTVGGANVLTF

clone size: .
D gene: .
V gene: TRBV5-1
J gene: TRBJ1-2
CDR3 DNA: TGCGCCAGCAGCTCTCAGACGGAGGTGAAGCTATGGACCTTC
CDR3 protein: CASSSQTEVKLWTF

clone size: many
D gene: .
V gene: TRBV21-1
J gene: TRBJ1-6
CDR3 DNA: TGTGCCAGCAGGGACAAAAATTCACCCCTCCACTTT
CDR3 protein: CASRDKNSPLHF

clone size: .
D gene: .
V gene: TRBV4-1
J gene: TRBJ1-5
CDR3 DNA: TGCGCCAGCAGCCAAGATTTTGGCAGGGCAAGGAATCAGCCCCAGCATTTT
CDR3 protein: CASSQDFGRARNQPQHF

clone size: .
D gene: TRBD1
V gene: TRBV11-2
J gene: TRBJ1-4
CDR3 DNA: TGTGCCAGCAGCCCGGGACAGGCGTCAGCAACTAATGAAAAACTGTTTTTT
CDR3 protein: CASSPGQASATNEKLFF

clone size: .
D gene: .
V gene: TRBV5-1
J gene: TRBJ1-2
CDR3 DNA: TGCGCCAGCAGCCCTCATGGGGCAGAGGGCTACACCTTC
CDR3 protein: CASSPHGAEGYTF

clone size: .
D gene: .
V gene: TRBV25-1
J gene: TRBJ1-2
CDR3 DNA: TGTGCCAGCAGTGGGGGGGTTCCCCGTTCGACCTATGGCTACACCTTC
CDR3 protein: CASSGGVPRSTYGYTF

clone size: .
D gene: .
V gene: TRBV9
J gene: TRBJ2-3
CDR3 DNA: TGTGCCAGCAGTACTAGCACGGTCCGCACAGATACGCAGTATTTT
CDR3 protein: CASSTSTVRTDTQYF

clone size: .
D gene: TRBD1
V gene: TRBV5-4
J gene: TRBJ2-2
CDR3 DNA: TGTGCCAGCAGCTTGGCCGGACAGGCCACCGGGGAGCTGTTTTTT
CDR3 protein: CASSLAGQATGELFF

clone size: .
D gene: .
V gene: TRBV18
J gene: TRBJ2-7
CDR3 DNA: TGTGCCAGCTCACCACCCGACCGGGACTACGAGCAGTACTTC
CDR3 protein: CASSPPDRDYEQYF

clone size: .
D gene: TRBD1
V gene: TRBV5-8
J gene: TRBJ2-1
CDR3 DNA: TGTGCCAGCAGCGGACTGGACAGGGGGCGCGGTAATGAGCAGTTCTTC
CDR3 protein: CASSGLDRGRGNEQFF

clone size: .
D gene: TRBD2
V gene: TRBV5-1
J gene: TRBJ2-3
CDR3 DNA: TGCGCCAGCAGCAGCGGCGGGACTAGCGGCGATACGCAGTATTTT
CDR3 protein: CASSSGGTSGDTQYF

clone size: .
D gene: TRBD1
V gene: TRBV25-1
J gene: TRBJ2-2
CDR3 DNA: TGTGCCAGCGGGACAGGGGTGAACACCGGGGAGCTGTTTTTT
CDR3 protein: CASGTGVNTGELFF

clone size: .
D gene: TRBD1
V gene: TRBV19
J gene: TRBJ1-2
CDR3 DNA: TGTGCCAGTAGTACGACAGGGGGAAGCTATGGCTACACCTTC
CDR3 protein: CASSTTGGSYGYTF

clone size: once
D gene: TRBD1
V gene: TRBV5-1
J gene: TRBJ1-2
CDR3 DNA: TGCGCCAGCAGCGGGGGACAGGTGGCCTATGGCTACACCTTC
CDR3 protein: CASSGGQVAYGYTF

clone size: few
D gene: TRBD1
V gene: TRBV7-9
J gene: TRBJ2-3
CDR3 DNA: TGTGCCAGCAGCCCGCCTTACCGGGACAGGGGAACAGATACGCAGTATTTT
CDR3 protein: CASSPPYRDRGTDTQYF

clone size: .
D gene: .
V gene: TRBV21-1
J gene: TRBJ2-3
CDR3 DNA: TGTGCCAGCAGCAATGGCAGAAGAACAGATACGCAGTATTTT
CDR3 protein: CASSNGRRTDTQYF

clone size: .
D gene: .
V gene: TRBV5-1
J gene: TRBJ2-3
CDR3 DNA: TGCGCCAGCAGCTTCGACGCCAGGGACTCGCAGTATTTT
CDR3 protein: CASSFDARDSQYF

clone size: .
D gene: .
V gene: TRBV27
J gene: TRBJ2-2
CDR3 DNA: TGTGATCCAAAGAGGGTCCATATTGGCGGGGAGCTGTTTTTT
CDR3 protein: CDPKRVHIGGELFF

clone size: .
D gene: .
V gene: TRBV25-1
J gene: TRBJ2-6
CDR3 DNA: TGTGCCAGCAGTGAATATACAGGGTCCTCTGGGGCCAACGTCCTGACTTTC
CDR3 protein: CASSEYTGSSGANVLTF

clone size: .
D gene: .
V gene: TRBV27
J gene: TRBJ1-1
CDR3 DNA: TGTGCCAGCACGGGAATGAACACTGAAGCTTTCTTT
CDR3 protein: CASTGMNTEAFF